A single sample is the source of the 23 T cell receptor beta chains below, sequenced in a study of T cell repertoires in cytomegalovirus infection. MiXCR, applied by TCRdb to the reads, yields one record per CDR3 protein. The data hold about 740,000 distinct CDR3 sequences, with roughly 35% observed a single time. The sequenced material came from PBMCs. These receptors came from a human donor in good health (CMV status not recorded). Some clones in this sample may be carry-over from other donors' samples.

At least ten counts were recorded for this clonotype. V and J are TRBV7-8 and TRBJ1-2; D possibly corresponds to TRBD1 (5 bases). Germline V gene lookup returns CDR1 SGHVS and CDR2 FQNEAQ. Trimming took off 5 bases at V and 4 bases at J, with 17 bases between the two ends. This CDR3 is 15 amino acids long. Here the CDR3 DNA reads TGTGCCAGCAGCGTTGGGGGGACGGCTAGCTATGGCTACACCTTC. The encoded protein is CASSVGGTASYGYTF.

DNA for the CDR3: TGCAGCCGACAGGGAACTAGTTCCCAGTTCTTC. Encoded protein: CSRQGTSSQFF. The rearrangement joins TRBV20-1 to TRBJ2-1; 7 bases fit TRBD1. CDR3 length: 11 amino acids. Germline V gene data show CDR1 as DFQATT and CDR2 as SNEGSKA (reference sequence).

There are many counts of this clonotype. The rearrangement uses TRBV7-2 and TRBJ1-5, with 8 bases that match TRBD1. With V trimmed by 7 bases and J by 3 bases, 11 bases remained unmatched. The CDR3 runs 16 residues. Germline CDR1 SGHTA, CDR2 FQGNSA. This chain's CDR3 is CASTIGAGGVNQPQHF. CDR3 nucleotides: TGTGCCAGCACCATTGGGGCAGGGGGCGTCAATCAGCCCCAGCATTTT.

This clonotype was counted between two and nine times. The V gene is TRBV11-2, the J gene TRBJ1-2, with D possibly TRBD1 on 6 matching bases. The V end was cut by 5 bases, the J end by 5 bases, with 15 bases between. The CDR3 is 14 residues long. Germline V gene data show CDR1 as SGHAT and CDR2 as FQNNGV. CDR3 loop: CASSPGTRGYGYTF. The CDR3 nucleotides are TGTGCCAGCAGCCCTGGGACACGGGGGTATGGCTACACCTTC.

This clonotype was detected a few times. The chain links TRBV12-3 or TRBV12-4 to TRBJ2-2; the D gene could be TRBD1 or TRBD2 (5 bases each). This CDR3 is built from 15 residues. Trimming left V 5 bases short and J 5 bases short, with 15 bases between. As DNA, the CDR3 is TGTGCCAGCAGTCCTACCGGGACGGCGACCGGGGAGCTGTTTTTT. It codes for CASSPTGTATGELFF.

The table lists this clonotype with a few counts. The V gene is TRBV27, the J gene TRBJ2-1; D gene unclear. V was pared by 2 bases and J by 0 bases, with 11 bases between. The CDR3 has 16 amino acids. Germline values: CDR1 MNHEY, CDR2 SMNVEV (reference sequence). This CDR3 reads CASSLRRKTSYNEQFF. CDR3 DNA: TGTGCCAGCAGTTTAAGGCGGAAGACCTCCTACAATGAGCAGTTCTTC.

The chain recombines TRBV5-1 with TRBJ1-2, with TRBD1 as a possible D gene (5 bases). Trimming took 0 bases from V and 8 from J, leaving 11 bases between them. Germline-derived CDR1 and CDR2 are SGHRS and YFSETQ. The CDR3 consists of 13 residues. CDR3 loop: CASSLGDSAGYTF. The CDR3, as DNA: TGCGCCAGCAGCTTGGGGGACTCCGCCGGCTACACCTTC. Complete variable domain (other parts from reference TRBV5-1 and TRBJ1-2): KAGVTQTPRYLIKTRGQQVTLSCSPISGHRSVSWYQQTPGQGLQFLFEYFSETQRNKGNFPGRFSGRQFSNSRSEMNVSTLELGDSALYLCASSLGDSAGYTFGSGTRLTVV.

Concerning this clonotype itself: This sequence may be a read error, since a much larger clone differs from it by one base. V gene TRBV12-3 or TRBV12-4 combines with J gene TRBJ2-1, with 9 nucleotides matching TRBD2. The V and J ends lost 6 bases and 5 bases, in that order; junction bases with no gene match: 5. The CDR3 is 14 residues long. The chain's CDR3 is CASSPGLAHNEQFF. The DNA of the CDR3 is TGTGCCAGCAGCCCGGGACTAGCCCACAATGAGCAGTTCTTC.

V usage is TRBV29-1 and J usage is TRBJ2-7, with D hard to call. The germline V gene encodes CDR1 SQVTM and CDR2 ANQGSEA. V lost 7 bases, J lost 2 bases, and 12 bases lay in between. This CDR3 contains 12 residues. Written as DNA, the CDR3 is TGCAGCGCCATGGTCCCAACCTACGAGCAGTACTTC. It specifies CSAMVPTYEQYF.

The chain joins TRBV28 to TRBJ1-2, with unresolved D. Germline CDR1 is MDHEN and CDR2 is SYDVKM. This CDR3 region has 14 residues. V was shortened by 8 bases and J by 6 bases, with 19 bases between the two germline ends. CDR3 nucleotides: TGTGCCAGCGCCCCGGAAGGGTCTAGGGATGGCTACACCTTC. This sequence encodes CASAPEGSRDGYTF.

This clonotype occurred a few times. The rearrangement uses TRBV7-9 and TRBJ2-7, with D unresolved. The V end lost 6 bases, the J end lost 6 bases, and 12 bases lay between the germline ends. Germline V gene lookup returns CDR1 SEHNR and CDR2 FQNEAQ (reference sequence). This CDR3 is built from 12 residues. Here the CDR3 DNA reads TGTGCCAGCAGTTCTATGTCGTCCGAGCAGTACTTC. Its translation is CASSSMSSEQYF.

Turning to this clonotype: The missing conserved phenylalanine or tryptophan at the end of this CDR3 makes a read error likely. The chain is built from TRBV7-2 and TRBJ2-7; 9 bases agree with TRBD2. CDR1 is SGHTA and CDR2 is FQGNSA in the germline V gene. This CDR3 is 16 amino acids long. V shed 10 bases, J shed 4 bases, and the junction held 17 bases outside the gene matches. The CDR3 region has the DNA TGTGCCACCTCTCCCCAGCGGGGGGCCCGCGCATACGAGCAGTACTTA. Translated, it gives CATSPQRGARAYEQYL.

This clonotype has a count of ten or more. The CDR3 loop reads CASSLTSSTDTQYF. The DNA of the CDR3 is TGTGCCAGCAGCTTAACGTCCAGCACAGATACGCAGTATTTT. The chain has TRBV7-2 and TRBJ2-3; no clear D. This CDR3 is built from 14 residues. Germline CDR1 and CDR2: SGHTA and FQGNSA. Trimming stripped 2 bases from V and 0 bases from J, with 6 bases between. Looking up the rest from reference TRBV7-2 and TRBJ2-3 gives the full variable domain: GAGVSQSPSNKVTEKGKDVELRCDPISGHTALYWYRQSLGQGLEFLIYFQGNSAPDKSGLPSDRFSAERTGGSVSTLTIQRTQQEDSAVYLCASSLTSSTDTQYFGPGTRLTVL.

There are a few counts of this clonotype. This rearrangement joins TRBV14 to TRBJ1-1; D is uncertain. From germline, CDR1 is SGHDN and CDR2 FVKESK. This CDR3 spans 13 amino acids. V was trimmed by 0 bases and J by 6 bases, leaving 8 bases between them. The CDR3 sequence is CASSQDRWAEAFF. The DNA for the CDR3 is TGTGCCAGCAGCCAAGATCGGTGGGCTGAAGCTTTCTTT. The full variable domain, with the rest looked up from reference TRBV14 and TRBJ1-1, is EAGVTQFPSHSVIEKGQTVTLRCDPISGHDNLYWYRRVMGKEIKFLLHFVKESKQDESGMPNNRFLAERTGGTYSTLKVQPAELEDSGVYFCASSQDRWAEAFFGQGTRLTVV.

The chain combines TRBV11-3 with TRBJ2-1; either TRBD1 or TRBD2 may fit D (5 bases each). Trimming cost V 5 bases and J 0 bases, with 26 bases left between them. The CDR3 sequence is 20 residues long. Germline-derived CDR1 and CDR2 are SGHNT and YENEEA. In DNA form, the CDR3 reads TGTGCCAGCAGCCCTAGTCCGATTGAGGTGAGGGGAAGCTCCTACAATGAGCAGTTCTTC. Translated: CASSPSPIEVRGSSYNEQFF.

A few counts support this clonotype. The chain links TRBV29-1 to TRBJ2-2; D perhaps matches TRBD2 (6 bases). The V and J ends lost 3 bases and 6 bases respectively, with 17 bases between them. Germline CDR1 reads SQVTM; CDR2 reads ANQGSEA. The CDR3 length is 15 residues. The CDR3 sequence is CSVEREQGEAGELFF. The DNA of the CDR3 is TGCAGCGTTGAGCGGGAACAAGGGGAAGCCGGGGAGCTGTTTTTT.

Worth noting for this clonotype: Sequence at one end of the junction differs from germline and may be a read error. The V and J genes are TRBV12-3 or TRBV12-4 and TRBJ2-7; 9 positions agree with TRBD1. The CDR3 runs 13 residues. The CDR3 sequence is CSSSLRDRDDQYF. The CDR3 region has the DNA TGTTCCAGCAGTTTGCGGGACAGGGACGATCAGTACTTC.

This clonotype showed up just a few times. The chain recombines TRBV2 with TRBJ2-3, with TRBD2 matching over 9 bases. The V segment lost 6 bases and the J segment 4 bases; nucleotides outside the gene matches: 8. The CDR3 has 15 residues. CDR1 and CDR2 from the germline V gene are SNHLY and FYNNEI. Written as DNA, the CDR3 is TGTGCCAGCAGAGATAGCGGGAGAGGCGCAGATACGCAGTATTTT. It translates to CASRDSGRGADTQYF.

This clonotype came up many times. J is TRBJ2-7 and V is TRBV7-4; tentative D call: TRBD2 (6 bases). Germline V gene data show CDR1 as SGHVT and CDR2 as SQSDAQ. The CDR3 consists of 17 residues. V was trimmed by 0 bases and J by 3 bases, leaving 18 bases between them. As DNA, the CDR3 is TGTGCCAGCAGCTTAGCCCTCGCCCGGACTATTGTCTACGAGCAGTACTTC. This sequence encodes CASSLALARTIVYEQYF.

The chain couples TRBV28 to TRBJ1-1; possibly TRBD1 for D (5 bases). Germline-derived CDR1 and CDR2 are MDHEN and SYDVKM. The CDR3 is made up of 14 amino acids. V dropped 7 bases and J dropped 0 bases, with 12 bases sitting between them. The CDR3 DNA reads TGTGCCAGCACCGAAGGGGATTTGAACACTGAAGCTTTCTTT. Translated, it gives CASTEGDLNTEAFF.

This clonotype was seen a handful of times. The chain employs TRBV2 and TRBJ1-2, with D possibly being TRBD1 (5 bases). The V end was cut by 8 bases, the J end by 2 bases, with 18 bases between. Germline CDR1 SNHLY, CDR2 FYNNEI. This CDR3 region has 15 residues. CDR3: CASSPGPPLNYGYTF. The CDR3 DNA reads TGTGCCAGCTCTCCAGGGCCCCCGTTAAACTATGGCTACACCTTC.

The chain couples TRBV7-2 to TRBJ1-5; possible D gene TRBD1, 5 bases. This CDR3 contains 15 residues. Germline V gene lookup returns CDR1 SGHTA and CDR2 FQGNSA. Trimming shortened V by 1 base and J by 3 bases, and 10 bases separated the two germline ends. CDR3 DNA: TGTGCCAGCAGCTTAGGTAGAGGACACAATCAGCCCCAGCATTTT. Protein: CASSLGRGHNQPQHF.

This clonotype was detected a few times. This sequence joins TRBV7-8 and TRBJ2-4; the D gene is possibly TRBD2 (5 bases). The CDR3 extends over 16 amino acids. Germline CDR1 and CDR2: SGHVS and FQNEAQ. Trimming shortened V by 5 bases and J by 4 bases, and 18 bases separated the two germline ends. The CDR3 coding sequence is TGTGCCAGCAGCCCGGTCCGACTACCCATTAAAAACATTCAGTACTTC. It translates to CASSPVRLPIKNIQYF.